These 20 T cell receptor beta chains were all obtained from the same sample, sequenced in a study of memory CD8 T cells in hepatitis C reinfection. Time point in this sample: late/post reinfection, 12 to 24 weeks after detection. No in vitro expansion preceded TCR sequencing of the sorted cells. The table came from immunoSEQ multiplex PCR; TCRdb's copy has only in-frame clones and leaves some out. The sample lists around 45,000 clones; roughly nine tenths were seen once. Sequencing input: naive CD8+ T cells sorted from blood. The receptors derive from a man between 18 and 35 years old with hepatitis C virus infection.

V is TRBV11-2 and J is TRBJ2-7; TRBD2 is a possible D gene (6 bases). Germline values: CDR1 SGHAT, CDR2 FQNNGV. The germline V and J ends were trimmed by 1 base and 5 bases, with 12 bases remaining between them. CDR3 length: 14 amino acids. CDR3: CASSLARDFDEQYF. For the CDR3, the DNA is TGTGCCAGCAGCTTAGCCCGGGACTTCGACGAGCAGTACTTC.

This chain connects TRBV6-6 to TRBJ1-1; 8 bases line up with TRBD1. In germline, CDR1 is MNHNY, CDR2 SVGAGI (reference sequence). The V segment lost 6 bases and the J segment 6 bases; nucleotides outside the gene matches: 12. There are 15 residues in the CDR3. The CDR3 nucleotides are TGTGCCAGCAGATCCCTCAACAGGGGGAGACCTGAAGCTTTCTTT. As protein: CASRSLNRGRPEAFF.

The CDR3 reads CASSFGAGENIQYF. In DNA, the CDR3 is TGTGCCAGCAGCTTCGGGGCAGGGGAAAACATTCAGTACTTC. This chain links TRBV7-9 with TRBJ2-4; TRBD1 might be the D (6 bases). There are 14 residues in the CDR3. Trimming shortened V by 3 bases and J by 5 bases, and 11 bases separated the two germline ends. The germline gives CDR1 SEHNR, CDR2 FQNEAQ (reference sequence). The whole variable domain, filled in from reference TRBV7-9 and TRBJ2-4, reads DTGVSQNPRHKITKRGQNVTFRCDPISEHNRLYWYRQTLGQGPEFLTYFQNEAQLEKSRLLSDRFSAERPKGSFSTLEIQRTEQGDSAMYLCASSFGAGENIQYFGAGTRLSVL.

The V gene is TRBV6-5, the J gene TRBJ2-1; perhaps TRBD1 as D (6 bases). The CDR3 contains 14 residues. Per germline, CDR1 MNHEY and CDR2 SVGAGI. Trimming removed 6 bases at V and 7 bases at J, with 16 bases between. CDR3 sequence reads: CASSFQGSRNEQFF. The DNA of the CDR3 is TGTGCCAGCAGCTTCCAGGGGTCCCGGAATGAGCAGTTCTTC.

The rearrangement joins TRBV7-9 to TRBJ2-1; 9 bases fit TRBD1. The CDR3 totals 14 residues. Germline V gives CDR1 SEHNR, CDR2 FQNEAQ (reference sequence). The ends lost 6 bases at V and 8 bases at J; junction bases unmatched: 8. DNA of the CDR3: TGTGCCAGCAGACCACAGGGGGCGCCAGATGAGCAGTTCTTC. The encoded protein is CASRPQGAPDEQFF.

A single count supports this clone. The chain recombines TRBV5-5 with TRBJ1-1; D perhaps matches TRBD1 (5 bases). V was clipped by 0 bases and J by 0 bases, with 12 bases between them. Germline CDR1 is SGHKS and CDR2 is YYEKEE (reference sequence). CDR3 length: 16 residues. This chain's CDR3 is CASSLEGPSMNTEAFF. In DNA form, the CDR3 reads TGTGCCAGCAGCTTGGAGGGGCCTTCGATGAACACTGAAGCTTTCTTT.

The rearrangement uses TRBV25-1 and TRBJ1-4; tentative D call: TRBD1 (6 bases). The CDR3 extends over 17 amino acids. Germline CDR1 and CDR2: MGHDK and SYGVNS. V lost 0 bases and J lost 0, with 11 bases in between. The CDR3 bases are TGTGCCAGCAGTGAATATCGGGGGGGCTCAACTAATGAAAAACTGTTTTTT. Translated: CASSEYRGGSTNEKLFF.

The chain recombines TRBV7-2 with TRBJ2-3; 10 nucleotides agree with TRBD2. V shed 5 bases, J shed 5 bases, and the junction held 13 bases outside the gene matches. The germline V gene encodes CDR1 SGHTA and CDR2 FQGNSA. The CDR3 spans 17 residues. CDR3 amino acids: CASSPPGSGRALDTQYF. The DNA of the CDR3 is TGTGCCAGCAGCCCCCCCGGGAGCGGGAGGGCGTTAGATACGCAGTATTTT.

The chain links TRBV2 to TRBJ1-1; TRBD1 aligns across 12 bases. V shed 6 bases and J 1 base; nucleotides not matched to a gene: 12. The CDR3 sequence is 18 residues long. CDR1 and CDR2 from the germline V gene are SNHLY and FYNNEI. The CDR3 DNA reads as TGTGCCAGCAGGGTACCTTGGGACAGGGGGCCAGGGAACACTGAAGCTTTCTTT. It translates to CASRVPWDRGPGNTEAFF. The full variable domain, its missing parts supplied by reference TRBV2 and TRBJ1-1, is EPEVTQTPSHQVTQMGQEVILRCVPISNHLYFYWYRQILGQKVEFLVSFYNNEISEKSEIFDDQFSVERPDGSNFTLKIRSTKLEDSAMYFCASRVPWDRGPGNTEAFFGQGTRLTVV.

The J gene is TRBJ2-5, the V gene TRBV11-2, with TRBD1 matching 7 bases. The CDR3 has 14 amino acids. The V and J ends lost 5 bases and 3 bases, in that order; junction bases with no gene match: 6. The V gene's germline CDR1 is SGHAT and CDR2 FQNNGV. CDR3 in amino acids: CASSIPGQKETQYF. DNA for the CDR3: TGTGCCAGCAGCATTCCGGGACAGAAAGAGACCCAGTACTTC.

This chain uses TRBV29-1 with TRBJ1-4; tentatively, D is TRBD1 (5 bases). This CDR3 region has 16 residues. Germline CDR1 reads SQVTM; CDR2 reads ANQGSEA. V was trimmed by 0 bases and J by 0 bases, leaving 11 bases between them. The CDR3 region has the DNA TGCAGCGTTGAAGATCCTACAGGAGCAACTAATGAAAAACTGTTTTTT. Protein product: CSVEDPTGATNEKLFF.

This chain connects TRBV11-2 to TRBJ1-3; 7 nucleotides align to TRBD1. Germline assignment: CDR1 SGHAT and CDR2 FQNNGV. The CDR3 consists of 17 residues. Trimming cost V 8 bases and J 0 bases; bases outside gene matches: 13. CDR3 sequence reads: CASGSPGGTHSGNTIYF. In DNA, the CDR3 is TGTGCCAGCGGCTCCCCAGGGGGAACCCACTCTGGAAACACCATATATTTT.

The gene calls are TRBV5-4 and TRBJ1-1; D ambiguous. There are 14 residues in the CDR3. Between the trimmed V and J ends, which lost 0 bases and 5 bases, there was a span of 11 bases. Germline CDR1 SGHNT, CDR2 YYREEE (reference sequence). The CDR3 region has the DNA TGTGCCAGCAGCTTGGGCCCTGGAGGTACTGAAGCTTTCTTT. Its translation is CASSLGPGGTEAFF.

V usage is TRBV9 and J usage is TRBJ2-5; D perhaps matches TRBD1 (5 bases). CDR3 length equals 15 residues. Per the germline V gene, CDR1 is SGDLS and CDR2 is YYNGEE. V was clipped by 0 bases and J by 1 base, with 10 bases between them. The CDR3 nucleotides are TGTGCCAGCAGCGTAGAAGGCAGGGCCCAAGAGACCCAGTACTTC. This translates into CASSVEGRAQETQYF.

This clone was detected only once. The chain couples TRBV4-1 to TRBJ1-5; D might be TRBD1 (5 bases). The V end was cut by 1 base, the J end by 6 bases, with 10 bases between. Germline V gives CDR1 MGHRA, CDR2 YSYEKL. The CDR3 length is 14 residues. CDR3: CASSQAAGGQPQHF. The DNA of the CDR3 is TGCGCCAGCAGCCAAGCCGCGGGGGGTCAGCCCCAGCATTTT.

The rearrangement uses TRBV7-8 and TRBJ2-3, with a possible D match to TRBD1 (7 bases). Trimming pared 5 bases from V and 6 bases from J, leaving 24 bases between. This CDR3 is built from 17 residues. From germline, CDR1 is SGHVS and CDR2 FQNEAQ. The CDR3 protein is CASSVGGTASLRDTQYF. The CDR3 nucleotides are TGTGCCAGCAGCGTAGGAGGGACAGCATCCCTCCGTGATACGCAGTATTTT.

The V call is TRBV5-6, the J call TRBJ2-7; D remains unclear. V gave up 4 bases and J gave up 1 base, with 15 bases separating them. Germline-derived CDR1 and CDR2 are SGHDT and YYEEEE. This CDR3 is 15 amino acids long. The CDR3 is CASSAPLQQSYEQYF. CDR3 bases: TGTGCCAGCAGCGCGCCGTTACAACAGTCCTACGAGCAGTACTTC.

The rearrangement links TRBV5-8 to TRBJ2-7; the match to TRBD2 covers 7 bases. The V gene's germline CDR1 is SGHTS and CDR2 YDEGEE. The CDR3 totals 13 residues. V lost 0 bases, J lost 4 bases, and 1 base stayed unmatched. The CDR3 DNA follows: TGTGCCAGCAGCTTGGGGACTAGGTACGAGCAGTACTTC. Encoded protein: CASSLGTRYEQYF.

J is TRBJ2-7 and V is TRBV7-2; 9 nucleotides line up with TRBD1. CDR3 size: 13 residues. J was trimmed by 3 bases and V by 4 bases; bases with no gene match: 1. Germline V gives CDR1 SGHTA, CDR2 FQGNSA. In DNA, the CDR3 is TGTGCCAGCAGCTGGGACAGGGACTACGAGCAGTACGTC. It codes for CASSWDRDYEQYV.

The chain joins TRBV4-2 to TRBJ2-4; D may be TRBD1 (5 bases). Trimming stripped 6 bases from V and 0 bases from J, with 6 bases between. Germline-derived CDR1 and CDR2 are LGHNA and YNFKEQ. The CDR3 loop spans 13 amino acids. The CDR3 DNA follows: TGTGCCAGCAGAGGGGTAGCCAAAAACATTCAGTACTTC. Translated: CASRGVAKNIQYF.